These 23 T cell receptor beta chains originate from one sample sequenced in a study of T cell responses to AZD1222 COVID-19 vaccine. Sequenced by immunoSEQ multiplex PCR; TCRdb stores in-frame clones only, minus some. The table includes more than 110,000 clones, approximately 90% detected once. Here the sequenced sample was peripheral blood, taken 28 days after the second AZD1222 dose. The source of these receptors is an adult who received the AZD1222 COVID-19 vaccine.

In this sample, this clone turned up a few times. The rearrangement joins TRBV6-6 to TRBJ1-1; TRBD1 matches at 9 bases. Germline V gives CDR1 MNHNY, CDR2 SVGAGI (reference sequence). The length of the CDR3 is 12 residues. The V and J ends lost 6 bases and 10 bases, in that order; junction bases with no gene match: 6. The CDR3 sequence is CASSLQGARAFF. The CDR3 region has the DNA TGTGCCAGCAGCCTACAGGGGGCGCGAGCTTTCTTT.

This clone was observed a single time. This chain connects TRBV21-1 to TRBJ2-7; the table's TRBD1 call for D was not verified on the DNA. TRBV21-1 is labeled a pseudogene. The CDR3 length is 18 residues. The CDR3 nucleotides read TGTGCCAGCAGCAAGGGACAGGGGGTATTATGGTTTGTTTACGAGCAGTACTTC. Translating gives CASSKGQGVLWFVYEQYF.

The rearrangement joins TRBV6-2 or TRBV6-3 to TRBJ1-2; D might be TRBD1 (5 bases). The CDR3 is 14 residues long. Trimming left V 6 bases short and J 0 bases short, with 11 bases between. Germline CDR1 is MNHEY and CDR2 is SVGEGT. In DNA form, the CDR3 reads TGTGCCAGCAGCTCCGCGACAGCTAACTATGGCTACACCTTC. As protein: CASSSATANYGYTF.

V usage is TRBV19 and J usage is TRBJ2-6; 8 nucleotides align to TRBD2. Germline lookup yields CDR1 LNHDA and CDR2 SQIVND (reference sequence). CDR3 length: 22 residues. Germline trimming cut 1 base from V and 0 bases from J; bases unmatched to any gene: 17. For the CDR3, the DNA is TGTGCCAGTAGTATAGGGGGTTTCGCGGGAGGCGCCACAACCTCTGGGGCCAACGTCCTGACTTTC. Amino acids: CASSIGGFAGGATTSGANVLTF.

The chain couples TRBV5-6 to TRBJ2-1; D not certain. Trimming pared 2 bases from V and 4 bases from J, leaving 13 bases between. Per the germline V gene, CDR1 is SGHDT and CDR2 is YYEEEE. CDR3 length: 15 residues. The CDR3 coding sequence is TGTGCCAGCAGCTTTCTAGGCGGTCCTTACAATGAGCAGTTCTTC. This sequence encodes CASSFLGGPYNEQFF.

The rearrangement joins TRBV20-1 to TRBJ2-1; D not resolved. Trimming stripped 2 bases from V and 4 bases from J, with 3 bases between. Per the germline V gene, CDR1 is DFQATT and CDR2 is SNEGSKA (reference sequence). This CDR3 has 11 amino acids. This CDR3 reads CSARTYNEQFF. The CDR3 bases are TGCAGTGCTAGAACTTACAATGAGCAGTTCTTC.

In regard to this clone: The sample contains more than one DNA sequence encoding this CDR3. The rearrangement joins TRBV9 to TRBJ1-3; 7 positions agree with TRBD1. J gave up 4 bases and V 4 bases, and 5 bases lay outside the gene matches. The CDR3 consists of 14 residues. CDR1 SGDLS and CDR2 YYNGEE come from the germline V gene. CDR3 sequence (DNA): TGTGCCAGCAGCCCTGGGACAGCCGGAAACACCATATATTTT. Translation gives CASSPGTAGNTIYF.

The chain is built from TRBV6-5 and TRBJ2-7; TRBD1 is a possible D gene (6 bases). The germline gives CDR1 MNHEY, CDR2 SVGAGI. This CDR3 has 12 residues. The germline V and J ends were trimmed by 7 bases and 3 bases, with 10 bases remaining between them. CDR3 amino acids: CASKGQIYEQYF. CDR3 sequence (DNA): TGTGCCAGCAAAGGACAGATCTACGAGCAGTACTTC.

This rearrangement joins TRBV6-6 to TRBJ1-1; no clear D gene. The CDR3 is 12 amino acids. Trimming removed 3 bases at V and 8 bases at J, with 10 bases between. Looked up from germline, CDR1 is MNHNY and CDR2 is SVGAGI (reference sequence). The CDR3 reads CASSYRSGEAFF. CDR3 nucleotide sequence: TGTGCCAGCAGTTATAGAAGTGGAGAAGCTTTCTTT.

This rearrangement joins TRBV3-1 (or the pseudogene TRBV3-2) to TRBJ1-1; D is unresolved. Trimming took 4 bases from V and 8 from J, leaving 11 bases between them. The CDR3 runs 12 residues. Germline loops: CDR1 LGHDT, CDR2 YNNKEL (reference sequence). The CDR3 region is CASSLLGVEAFF. The CDR3 nucleotides are TGTGCCAGCAGCCTGCTCGGGGTGGAAGCTTTCTTT.

A few counts support this clone. V gene TRBV6-5 combines with J gene TRBJ1-1; D remains unclear. The CDR3 consists of 13 residues. Trimming took 7 bases from V and 3 from J, leaving 12 bases between them. Germline V gene sequence: CDR1 MNHEY, CDR2 SVGAGI. CDR3: CASKTRLDTEAFF. Here the CDR3 DNA reads TGTGCCAGCAAAACGAGGTTGGACACTGAAGCTTTCTTT.

The CDR3 DNA follows: TGTGCCAGTAGCTCGGGACTTGCAGAGACCCAGTACTTC. The encoded protein is CASSSGLAETQYF. V is TRBV19 and J is TRBJ2-5; D perhaps matches TRBD2 (6 bases). Germline assignment: CDR1 LNHDA and CDR2 SQIVND (reference sequence). This CDR3 comprises 13 residues. The V gene lost 6 bases and the J gene lost 4 bases, with 12 bases spanning the gap.

The sample holds a few counts of this clone. The J gene is TRBJ1-1, the V gene TRBV5-5; D unclear. This CDR3 comprises 15 residues. Germline CDR1 and CDR2: SGHKS and YYEKEE (reference sequence). Trimming left V 1 base short and J 0 bases short, with 10 bases between. The DNA for the CDR3 is TGTGCCAGCAGCTTGTCACATTCGTTGAACACTGAAGCTTTCTTT. Encoded protein: CASSLSHSLNTEAFF.

The chain couples TRBV7-9 to TRBJ2-1; the match to TRBD2 covers 10 bases. Losses at the gene ends were 4 bases for V and 5 bases for J; bases not matched to a gene: 11. The CDR3 extends over 17 amino acids. CDR1 is SEHNR and CDR2 is FQNEAQ in the germline V gene (reference sequence). The CDR3 is CASSSSRLAGADNEQFF. The CDR3 DNA sequence: TGTGCCAGCAGCTCTTCTCGACTAGCGGGCGCGGACAATGAGCAGTTCTTC.

A note on this clone: Within the sample, other DNA sequences also encode this same CDR3. The chain links TRBV18 to TRBJ1-1, with D hard to call. Trimming took 3 bases from V and 0 from J, leaving 5 bases between them. Germline V lookup: CDR1 KGHSH, CDR2 LQKENI. This CDR3 spans 13 amino acids. The CDR3 reads CASSPSLNTEAFF. The CDR3 DNA is TGTGCCAGCTCACCTAGTCTGAACACTGAAGCTTTCTTT.

V and J are TRBV11-2 and TRBJ2-6; a weak D match, TRBD2 (6 bases). The CDR3 sequence is 16 residues long. Germline values: CDR1 SGHAT, CDR2 FQNNGV. Trimming stripped 5 bases from V and 2 bases from J, with 13 bases between. The CDR3 region is CASSIVGSTGANVLTF. The CDR3 region has the DNA TGTGCCAGCAGCATAGTCGGGAGTACTGGGGCCAACGTCCTGACTTTC.

The chain links TRBV4-3 to TRBJ2-1; 13 bases fit TRBD2. Per germline, CDR1 LGHNA and CDR2 YSLEER. CDR3 length equals 15 residues. Trimming took 0 bases from V and 7 from J; bases not matched to a gene: 0. The DNA for the CDR3 is TGCGCCAGCAGCCAAGAGGGACTAGCGGGAAATGAGCAGTTCTTC. Amino acids: CASSQEGLAGNEQFF.

V is TRBV5-6 and J is TRBJ2-1, with a tentative D call TRBD2 (5 bases). The V end lost 2 bases, the J end lost 9 bases, and 9 bases lay between the germline ends. Germline V gives CDR1 SGHDT, CDR2 YYEEEE. The CDR3 totals 12 residues. The CDR3 loop reads CASSFARGEQFF. CDR3 in DNA: TGTGCCAGCAGCTTTGCACGGGGTGAGCAGTTCTTC. Together with reference TRBV5-6 and TRBJ2-1, the CDR3 gives the full variable domain: DAGVTQSPTHLIKTRGQQVTLRCSPKSGHDTVSWYQQALGQGPQFIFQYYEEEERQRGNFPDRFSGHQFPNYSSELNVNALLLGDSALYLCASSFARGEQFFGPGTRLTVL.

This rearrangement joins TRBV18 to TRBJ2-3; 10 bases map to TRBD2. The CDR3 is 14 residues long. The ends lost 5 bases at V and 7 bases at J; junction bases unmatched: 6. Germline CDR1 and CDR2: KGHSH and LQKENI. CDR3 nucleotides: TGTGCCAGCTCAACCGGGACTAGCGTTCATACGCAGTATTTT. Its protein product is CASSTGTSVHTQYF. Full variable domain (rest looked up from reference TRBV18 and TRBJ2-3): NAGVMQNPRHLVRRRGQEARLRCSPMKGHSHVYWYRQLPEEGLKFMVYLQKENIIDESGMPKERFSAEFPKEGPSILRIQQVVRGDSAAYFCASSTGTSVHTQYFGPGTRLTVL.

The CDR3 DNA follows: TGTGCCACCAGTGACCCATTAGCGGGAGGGCCGGATGAGCAGTTCTTC. This sequence encodes CATSDPLAGGPDEQFF. The chain uses TRBV24-1 and TRBJ2-1, with 11 bases fitting TRBD2. This CDR3 spans 16 amino acids. V dropped 4 bases and J dropped 8; count of bases not matched to a gene: 9. The V gene's germline CDR1 is KGHDR and CDR2 SFDVKD.

This clone was seen a single time. CDR3 residues: CASSILGQRSYEQYF. The CDR3 DNA reads as TGTGCCAGCAGTATTCTCGGACAGCGCTCCTACGAGCAGTACTTC. The genes are TRBV28 and TRBJ2-7; the D gene is possibly TRBD1 (6 bases). The CDR3 runs to 15 residues. From germline, CDR1 is MDHEN and CDR2 SYDVKM. Trimming shortened V by 5 bases and J by 0 bases, and 14 bases separated the two germline ends.

The J gene is TRBJ2-7, the V gene TRBV30, with D possibly TRBD1 on 5 matching bases. The CDR3 extends over 14 amino acids. Trimming pared 7 bases from V and 3 bases from J, leaving 19 bases between. Germline CDR1 GTSNPN, CDR2 SVGIG (reference sequence). CDR3 in DNA: TGTGCCTACGAGTGGCAGGGAACGTTCTACGAGCAGTACTTC. Amino acids: CAYEWQGTFYEQYF.

The chain carries TRBV2 and TRBJ1-5; 7 bases match TRBD1. V was clipped by 7 bases and J by 5 bases; unmatched bases: 5. CDR3 size: 13 residues. Germline values: CDR1 SNHLY, CDR2 FYNNEI. The CDR3 here is CASKQGIYQPQHF. For the CDR3, the DNA is TGTGCCAGCAAACAGGGGATATATCAGCCCCAGCATTTT.